This is a list of T cell receptor beta chains from one sample in a study of cytomegalovirus exposure and HLA in healthy donors. The assay was immunoSEQ multiplex PCR, and TCRdb's table has in-frame clones only and misses some. The sample holds some 100,000 clones, around 81% seen once. Sequences were obtained from PBMCs. The receptors here all came from a woman aged 25 to 39 in good health and CMV-seronegative. The CDR3 runs from the conserved cysteine through the conserved F or W. D genes are given only for firm matches. For some rows the clone size is stated as once, few or many, or as a class when expanded; others skip it.

V	J	D	size	CDR3	DNA
TRBV4-2	TRBJ2-2	NA	NA	CASSQEAGFAVYGGELFF	TGTGCCAGCAGCCAGGAAGCCGGCTTTGCGGTCTACGGCGGGGAGCTGTTTTTT
TRBV7-3	TRBJ2-3	TRBD2	NA	CASSSGLAGWFDTQYF	TGTGCCAGCAGCTCGGGACTAGCGGGATGGTTCGATACGCAGTATTTT
TRBV2	TRBJ2-3	TRBD2	NA	CASSEAGVVGDTQYF	TGTGCCAGCAGTGAGGCGGGAGTGGTCGGAGATACGCAGTATTTT
TRBV9	TRBJ2-3	NA	NA	CASSRASTDTQYF	TGTGCCAGCTCCAGGGCTAGCACAGATACGCAGTATTTT
TRBV5-1	TRBJ2-2	NA	NA	CASSLALITGELFF	TGCGCCAGCAGCTTGGCACTGATCACCGGGGAGCTGTTTTTT
TRBV10-3	TRBJ1-2	TRBD1	NA	CAISGDRKGYGYTF	TGTGCCATCAGTGGGGACAGGAAGGGTTATGGCTACACCTTC
TRBV7-7	TRBJ2-1	TRBD2	NA	CASSYLAGGSYNEQFF	TGTGCCAGCAGCTACCTAGCGGGAGGCTCCTACAATGAGCAGTTCTTC
TRBV13	TRBJ2-7	TRBD2	NA	CASSPRPPGLAEIKSYEQYF	TGTGCCAGCAGCCCCCGCCCCCCGGGACTAGCGGAGATAAAAAGCTACGAGCAGTACTTC
TRBV30	TRBJ1-5	NA	NA	CAWSGGVGNQPQHF	TGTGCCTGGAGCGGAGGGGTGGGCAATCAGCCCCAGCATTTT
TRBV7-9	TRBJ1-4	TRBD1	few	CASSSGQHNEKLFF	TGTGCCAGCAGCTCGGGACAGCATAATGAAAAACTGTTTTTT
TRBV5-8	TRBJ2-2	NA	once	CASSHTGTGELFF	TGTGCCAGCAGTCATACAGGGACCGGGGAGCTGTTTTTT
TRBV18	TRBJ1-1	NA	NA	CASSRGGPPEAFF	TGTGCCAGCTCTCGGGGGGGCCCCCCTGAAGCTTTCTTT
TRBV4-3	TRBJ2-7	TRBD1	NA	CASSQGDREQYF	TGCGCCAGCAGCCAGGGGGACAGGGAGCAGTACTTC
TRBV29-1	TRBJ2-1	NA	NA	CSVDNEQFF	TGCAGCGTCGACAATGAGCAGTTCTTC
TRBV10-3	TRBJ1-3	NA	NA	CAISEFSGNTIYF	TGTGCCATCAGTGAGTTCAGTGGAAACACCATATATTTT
TRBV27	TRBJ1-4	NA	NA	CASSSESTNEKLFF	TGTGCCAGCAGTTCCGAGTCAACTAATGAAAAACTGTTTTTT
TRBV5-1	TRBJ2-3	TRBD2	NA	CASRPRLAGGPDTQYF	TGCGCCAGCAGACCAAGACTAGCGGGAGGACCAGATACGCAGTATTTT
TRBV25-1	TRBJ2-3	TRBD2	once	CASSGGTSGSRGDTQYF	TGTGCCAGCAGTGGTGGGACTAGCGGGAGTCGCGGAGATACGCAGTATTTT
TRBV9	TRBJ2-2	NA	NA	CASSVVRNTGELFF	TGTGCCAGCAGCGTAGTGCGGAACACCGGGGAGCTGTTTTTT
TRBV23-1	TRBJ1-2	NA	once	CASTDRNYGYTF	TGCGCCAGCACGGACAGAAACTATGGCTACACCTTC
TRBV7-9	TRBJ2-1	TRBD2	NA	CAITAQAGVLNEQFF	TGTGCCATCACTGCACAAGCGGGAGTCTTGAATGAGCAGTTCTTC
TRBV5-5	TRBJ2-7	NA	NA	CASSLQDTEQYF	TGTGCCAGCAGCTTGCAGGACACCGAGCAGTACTTC
TRBV7-8	TRBJ1-1	NA	NA	CASSWGGRANTEAFF	TGTGCCAGCTCTTGGGGGGGTAGGGCGAACACTGAAGCTTTCTTT
TRBV5-1	TRBJ2-3	TRBD2	NA	CASSPLSSGRRTDTQYF	TGCGCCAGCAGCCCCCTGAGCAGCGGGAGACGCACAGATACGCAGTATTTT
TRBV18	TRBJ2-7	NA	NA	CASSMGPSFYEQYF	TGTGCCAGCTCCATGGGCCCCTCCTTCTACGAGCAGTACTTC
TRBV5-4	TRBJ2-1	NA	NA	CASSLEGSASYNEQFF	TGTGCCAGCAGCTTGGAGGGTAGCGCCTCCTACAATGAGCAGTTCTTC
TRBV6-6	TRBJ2-2	NA	NA	CASSKGQLNTGELFF	TGTGCCAGCAGTAAGGGACAATTGAACACCGGGGAGCTGTTTTTT
TRBV28	TRBJ1-6	TRBD1	NA	CASREDRGGNSPLHF	TGTGCCAGCAGGGAGGACAGGGGTGGTAATTCACCCCTCCACTTT
TRBV11-2	TRBJ2-7	NA	NA	CASSLGSAATTYEQYF	TGTGCCAGCAGCTTAGGGTCAGCGGCGACGACCTACGAGCAGTACTTC
TRBV10-1	TRBJ2-2	TRBD2	NA	CASSDVLAGNTGELFF	TGCGCCAGCAGTGATGTACTAGCGGGAAACACCGGGGAGCTGTTTTTT
TRBV7-9	TRBJ2-3	NA	NA	CSSLIPRGPSTDTQYF	TGTTCCAGCTTAATACCGCGGGGCCCTAGCACAGATACGCAGTATTTT
TRBV2	TRBJ2-7	NA	NA	CASRTDAYEQYF	TGTGCCAGCAGAACAGACGCCTACGAGCAGTACTTC
TRBV7-7	TRBJ2-5	NA	NA	CASSLESGLIWTQYF	TGTGCTAGCAGCCTAGAGAGCGGCCTGATTTGGACCCAGTACTTC
TRBV27	TRBJ2-1	TRBD2	NA	CASSPIGEGLYNEQFF	TGTGCCAGCAGCCCGATTGGGGAGGGCCTCTACAATGAGCAGTTCTTC
TRBV2	TRBJ2-3	TRBD2	NA	CASSGRGFTDTQYF	TGTGCCAGCAGTGGGCGGGGGTTCACAGATACGCAGTATTTT
TRBV7-3	TRBJ1-2	TRBD1	NA	CASSLVAGTAYGYTF	TGTGCCAGCAGCTTAGTTGCTGGGACAGCCTATGGCTACACCTTC
TRBV29-1	TRBJ2-2	NA	few	CSGLTGFNTGELFF	TGCAGCGGATTGACAGGATTTAACACCGGGGAGCTGTTTTTT